This record concerns one T cell receptor beta chain sequence. No antigen is known for it. The germline V gene has CDR1 DFQATT and CDR2 SNEGSKA (reference sequence). This CDR3 is built from 9 residues. Trimming left V 6 bases short and J 9 bases short, with 6 bases between. PCR was performed using 60 Vbeta and 13 Jbeta primers. The method was immunoSEQ multiplex PCR; TCRdb's version includes in-frame clones alone and lacks a portion of them. The sample has 150,000 to 200,000 clones, 76% seen once. This entry is derived from a study of cytomegalovirus exposure and HLA in healthy donors. Study results and caveats: Accurate predictions that matched the HLA-A and HLA-B alleles of most subjects were reportedly made from TCR beta sequences.

The genes are TRBV20-1 and TRBJ2-1, with D tentatively TRBD2 (5 bases). Sequencing used PBMCs. The receptor was isolated from a man in his late teens or twenties in good health and CMV-seronegative. This chain's CDR3 is CSAEGEQFF. CDR3 DNA sequence: TGCAGTGCCGAGGGTGAGCAGTTCTTC.